This T cell receptor beta chain was identified in a study of T cells in Graves' hyperthyroidism and ophthalmopathy. This clonotype was found many times. It was RNA transcripts that yielded the amplified TCR beta CDR3 regions. When the TCR CDR3 underwent first-round RT-PCR, the HTBI primer set was used. TCRdb used MiXCR to reprocess the multiplex PCR reads, holding one entry per CDR3 protein. The data show some 550,000 distinct CDR3 sequences, less than 25% seen once. V was clipped by 8 bases and J by 7 bases; unmatched bases: 8. This CDR3 region has 12 residues. Germline CDR1 reads GTSNPN; CDR2 reads SVGIG (reference sequence). With a duration under 2 months, the hyperthyroidism was newly diagnosed in patients aged 18 to 65. Uncontrolled infection, other autoimmune disease, pregnancy or lactation led to exclusion. Clinical symptoms, serum thyroxine, TRAb, thyroid ultrasound and orbital computed tomography established diagnosis.

The rearrangement links TRBV30 to TRBJ1-2; 9 bases fit TRBD1. Sequences were obtained from blood. The receptor was derived from a man aged 18 to 30 with Graves' hyperthyroidism. CDR3 nucleotides: TGTGCCCAATGGGGACAGGGAGGTGGCTACACCTTC. Protein product: CAQWGQGGGYTF.